Sequencing of this T cell receptor (beta chain) was carried out in a study of OX40 agonist ivuxolimab in advanced cancers. Concerning the study at large: Ivuxolimab was a fully human IgG2 agonistic monoclonal antibody targeting the costimulatory receptor OX40 (CD134). The paper reports the monotherapy dose-escalation portion (N ≈ 50 patients) of the phase I ivuxolimab trial. The dose-escalation cohort was 82.7% male with a mean age of approximately 59 years, ranging from roughly 23 to 85. Three dose-escalation patients achieved partial responses, one with hepatocellular carcinoma and two with cutaneous melanoma. Peripheral TCRbeta sequencing was intended to test whether TCR sequence diversity was altered and clonal T-cell expansion was caused by ivuxolimab. Intravenous ivuxolimab was administered to patients every 2 weeks at six dose levels: 0.01, 0.1, 0.3, 1.5, 3 and 10 mg/kg. Among the roughly 50 dose-escalation patients, 19 had hepatocellular carcinoma, 15 melanoma, 9 renal cell carcinoma and 9 head and neck cancer. Prior anti-PD-1, anti-PD-L1 or anti-CTLA-4 therapy was permitted, and roughly two fifths of dose-escalation patients had received checkpoint inhibitors.

Points the paper makes about the study in general: Antigen specificity was not determined for the clonally expanded peripheral T cells. Low levels of normalized T-cell clonal expansion were also seen in some patients who did not respond. On average, CD8+ T cells showed more expanded clones than CD4+ T cells after ivuxolimab. At doses from 0.1 to 3.0 mg/kg, clonal expansion was seen in both CD4+ and CD8+ blood T cells between baseline and week 6. In the 0.1-3.0 mg/kg groups, partial responders had among the lowest normalized peripheral clonal expansion, particularly in CD8+ T cells.

Details on this clone: Its antigen target is currently unknown. No much larger clone is present one base from it, and per-base qualities are unavailable.

For sequencing of the TCRbeta CDR3 region, genomic DNA was extracted from the sorted cells. The immunoSEQ Assay was used for sequencing of TCRbeta CDR3 regions. TCRdb limited this immuneACCESS table to in-frame rearrangements with V and J called. A share of clones is missing; checked studies link under half to unresolved V genes, and the rest is unexplained. Counted in this sample were fewer than 65,000 clones; 75% to 90% of them appeared once. The ten largest clones capture 1.2% of the sample. Patients with autoimmune disease history or receiving systemic immunosuppression were excluded from the trial. Peripheral blood for TCR sequencing was drawn from every dose cohort at baseline, at cycle 4 day 1 and at cycle 7 day 1. The samples were drawn from a first-in-human, open-label, multicenter phase I dose-escalation trial of ivuxolimab. The trial enrolled adults with locally advanced or metastatic head and neck squamous cell, hepatocellular, melanoma or renal cell carcinoma. Before TCR sequencing, CD4+ T cells and CD8+ T cells from peripheral blood were sorted into separate populations.

The junction shows trimming of 3 bases on V and 7 bases on J, plus 10 bases between the germline ends. Via the germline V gene, CDR1 is MGHRA and CDR2 YSYEKL. The CDR3 contains 13 residues, cysteine and phenylalanine counted. CDR3 DNA only is kept here, 39 bases in frame from base 1. Sequences were derived from CD4+ or CD8+ T cells sorted from blood, sampled in a trial of the OX40 agonist ivuxolimab. The rearrangement combines TRBV4-1 with TRBJ1-5, with no reliable assignment of the D segment. The TCR sequence derives from an adult with an advanced solid tumor such as melanoma, head and neck, liver or kidney cancer. The nucleotides read TGCGCCAGCAGCCACCCGGACGGCCAGCCCCAGCATTTT. Translated, it reads CASSHPDGQPQHF.